This T cell receptor (beta chain) originates from a study of CD8+CD57+ T cells in acquired aplastic anemia. TCR beta VDJ and CDR3 profiles were obtained from a genomic DNA template. Each CDR3 protein gets one entry after TCRdb re-called the reads with MiXCR. The data contain 150,000 or so distinct CDR3 sequences, roughly 50% of them singletons. Worth noting for this clonotype: Its antigen is undetermined.

The patients chosen for sequencing had shown expansion of CD8+CD57+ cells (detected by flow cytometry). Study results and caveats: Approximately 28 CD8+ CDR3 sequences were shared between patients and controls.

J was trimmed by 5 bases and V by 5 bases; bases with no gene match: 8. Germline V gives CDR1 MNHNS, CDR2 SASEGT. This CDR3 comprises 17 residues. The sequencing input was sorted CD4+, CD8+, or CD8+CD57+ T cells (not recorded which) from PBMCs. The TCR comes from a human donor with aplastic anemia. This chain links TRBV6-1 with TRBJ2-3; TRBD2 matches 15 bases. Here the CDR3 DNA reads TGTGCCAGCAGTCCCGGACTAGCGGGGGGGGTTGGAGATACGCAGTATTTT. Translated: CASSPGLAGGVGDTQYF.